Included here is one T cell receptor (beta chain) sequence, with context. This sample also contains other DNA sequences that code for the same CDR3. The data were produced by immunoSEQ multiplex PCR, yet TCRdb's version contains in-frame clones alone and is incomplete. The data contain about 2 million clones, approximately 95% of them singletons. This sample is drawn from a study of shared clonotypes between healthy human individuals. Cells designated naive CD8 were CD45RO-negative and were positively selected for CCR7, with terminally differentiated effector memory CD45RA+ cells excluded. The specimen sequenced was naive CD8+ T cells sorted from blood. The TCR originated in a man aged 18 to 30 in good health.

For the CDR3, the DNA is TGCGCCAGCAGCCCCAGGGACAGGGGGAACTACGAGCAGTACTTC. Translating gives CASSPRDRGNYEQYF. The chain couples TRBV4-1 to TRBJ2-7, with TRBD1 matching 11 bases. Trimming removed 4 bases from V and 3 bases from J; junction bases left unmatched: 5. CDR1 and CDR2 (germline): MGHRA, YSYEKL. The CDR3 loop spans 15 amino acids.